Here is one TCR beta chain with its context. Its antigen is unknown. Germline CDR1 and CDR2: MGHDK and SYGVNS. V was clipped by 9 bases and J by 4 bases, with 19 bases between them. The length of the CDR3 is 15 residues. Patients selected for sequencing had displayed CD8+CD57+ cell expansion by flow cytometry. Every one of the patients had aplastic anemia (severe, acquired). The study sampled blood from patients who had received no therapy. The source of the sample is a study of CD8+CD57+ T cells in acquired aplastic anemia. Study-level results: Patients and controls shared some 29 CD8+ CDR3 sequences, which appeared highly expressed in patients and within their immunodominant clones. Simpson's diversity of CD8+ cells was not significantly different in patients compared with controls.

Genomic DNA templated the TCR beta VDJ and CDR3 profiling. TCRdb reprocessed the reads via MiXCR and lists one record per CDR3 protein. The data hold approximately 130,000 distinct CDR3 sequences, with 55% to 70% observed a single time. This clonotype was sampled from a human donor with aplastic anemia. V gene TRBV25-1 combines with J gene TRBJ2-1, with D possibly being TRBD1 (6 bases). Material for sequencing was sorted CD4+, CD8+, or CD8+CD57+ T cells (not recorded which) from PBMCs. CDR3 coding DNA: TGTGCCAGTAGTATGGGGCAGGGGTTATACAATGAGCAGTTCTTC. Amino acids: CASSMGQGLYNEQFF.